The 2 T cell receptor beta chains given below trace back to one sample, sequenced in a study of Graves' ophthalmopathy and Graves' hyperthyroidism. Amplified TCR beta CDR3 regions were obtained using RNA transcripts as template. The first-round RT-PCR employed HTBI primers together with the Qiagen OneStep RT-PCR kit. A multiplex PCR was then performed as the second round. TCRdb reprocessed the multiplex PCR reads via MiXCR and lists one record per CDR3 protein. The data hold hundreds of thousands of distinct CDR3 sequences, with 21% observed a single time. Sequencing was carried out using peripheral blood. The source of these receptors is a woman between 18 and 29 years old with stable Graves' hyperthyroidism.

This clonotype has just a few counts. The rearrangement uses TRBV11-1 and TRBJ2-5, with TRBD1 identical over 8 bases. CDR3 length equals 14 residues. After removal of 5 bases from V and 5 bases from J, the junction contained 7 bases not matched to a gene. Germline V gives CDR1 SGHAT, CDR2 FQDESV (reference sequence). CDR3 sequence (DNA): TGTGCCAGCAGCCCGAGGGACAGGCTCGAGACCCAGTACTTC. It translates to CASSPRDRLETQYF.

In this sample, this clonotype turned up many times. The V and J genes are TRBV24-1 and TRBJ2-7; 9 nucleotides match TRBD1. The CDR3 is 12 amino acids. Losses at the gene ends were 7 bases for V and 5 bases for J; bases not matched to a gene: 2. Germline assignment: CDR1 KGHDR and CDR2 SFDVKD. CDR3 bases: TGTGCCACCAGCCACAGGGGGCACGAGCAGTACTTC. Its translation: CATSHRGHEQYF.